The present T cell receptor (beta chain) was sequenced within a study of CD8+ T cells in alopecia areata. PBMCs, the starting material, were the source of sorted CD4+ and CD8+ T cells. This CDR3 is 15 amino acids long. The ends were cut back, 6 bases at V and 1 base at J, with 13 bases in the middle. Germline V CDR1 and CDR2: MNHEY, SVGAGI. Extraction of RNA preceded its reverse transcription into cDNA, which served as the sequencing template. The method was immunoSEQ multiplex PCR; TCRdb's version includes in-frame clones alone and lacks a portion of them. The repertoire holds 150,000 or so clones, with roughly 48% as singletons.

The TCR originated in a human donor with alopecia areata. This rearrangement joins TRBV6-5 to TRBJ1-5; D may be TRBD1 (5 bases). The sample was CD4+ T cells sorted from blood. The CDR3 loop reads CASRQGSASNQPQHF. CDR3 nucleotide sequence: TGTGCCAGCAGGCAGGGATCGGCGAGCAATCAGCCCCAGCATTTT.